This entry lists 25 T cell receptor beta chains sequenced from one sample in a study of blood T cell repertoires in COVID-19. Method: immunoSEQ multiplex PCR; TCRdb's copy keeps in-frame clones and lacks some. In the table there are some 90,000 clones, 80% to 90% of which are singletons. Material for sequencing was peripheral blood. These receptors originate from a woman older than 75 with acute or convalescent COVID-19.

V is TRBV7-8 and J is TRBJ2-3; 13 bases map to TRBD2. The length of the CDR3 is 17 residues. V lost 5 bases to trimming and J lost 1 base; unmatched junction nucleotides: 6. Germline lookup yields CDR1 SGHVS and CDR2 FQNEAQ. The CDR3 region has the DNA TGTGCCAGCAGCCCTTGGACTAGCGGGGGTCGCACAGATACGCAGTATTTT. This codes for CASSPWTSGGRTDTQYF.

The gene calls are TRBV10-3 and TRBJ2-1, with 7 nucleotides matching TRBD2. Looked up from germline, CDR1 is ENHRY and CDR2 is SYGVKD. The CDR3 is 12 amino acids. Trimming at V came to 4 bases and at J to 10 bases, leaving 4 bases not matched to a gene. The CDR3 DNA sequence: TGTGCCATCAGTGCCAGCGGGGCCGAGCAGTTCTTC. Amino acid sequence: CAISASGAEQFF.

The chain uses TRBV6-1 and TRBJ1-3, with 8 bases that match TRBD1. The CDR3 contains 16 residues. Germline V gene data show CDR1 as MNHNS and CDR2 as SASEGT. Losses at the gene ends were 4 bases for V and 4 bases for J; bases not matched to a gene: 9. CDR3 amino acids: CASSAIQGAGGNTIYF. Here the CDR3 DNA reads TGTGCCAGCAGTGCAATTCAGGGGGCAGGGGGAAACACCATATATTTT.

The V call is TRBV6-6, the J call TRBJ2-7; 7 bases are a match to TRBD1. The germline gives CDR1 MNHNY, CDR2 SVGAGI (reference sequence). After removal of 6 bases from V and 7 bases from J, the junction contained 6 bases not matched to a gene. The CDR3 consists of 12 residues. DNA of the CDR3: TGTGCCAGCAGGTTTCAGGGGGAGGAGCAGTACTTC. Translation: CASRFQGEEQYF.

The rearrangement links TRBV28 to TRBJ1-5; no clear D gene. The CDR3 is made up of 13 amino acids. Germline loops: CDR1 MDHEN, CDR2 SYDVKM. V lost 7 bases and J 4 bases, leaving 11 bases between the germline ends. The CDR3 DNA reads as TGTGCCAGCATTCCACGGGAGAATCAGCCCCAGCATTTT. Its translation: CASIPRENQPQHF.

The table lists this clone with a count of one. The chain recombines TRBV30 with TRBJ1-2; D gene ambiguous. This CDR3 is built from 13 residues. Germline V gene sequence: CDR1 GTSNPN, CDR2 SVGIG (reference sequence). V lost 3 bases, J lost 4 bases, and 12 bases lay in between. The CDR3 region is CAWSGGSSYGYTF. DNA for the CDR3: TGTGCCTGGAGCGGTGGTTCGAGCTATGGCTACACCTTC.

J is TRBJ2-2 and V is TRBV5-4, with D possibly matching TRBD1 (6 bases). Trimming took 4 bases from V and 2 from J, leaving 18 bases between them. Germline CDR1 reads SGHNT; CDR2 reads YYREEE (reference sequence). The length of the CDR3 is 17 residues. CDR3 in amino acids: CASSQGLQGKNTGELFF. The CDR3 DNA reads TGTGCCAGCAGCCAGGGGCTACAGGGAAAAAACACCGGGGAGCTGTTTTTT.

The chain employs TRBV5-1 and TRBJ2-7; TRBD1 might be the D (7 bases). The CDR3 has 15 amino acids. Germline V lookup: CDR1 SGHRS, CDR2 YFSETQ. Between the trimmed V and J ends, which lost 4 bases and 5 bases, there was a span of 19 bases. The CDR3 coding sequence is TGCGCCAGCAGCGGGACTGGGACAGAGGACCACGAGCAGTACTTC. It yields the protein CASSGTGTEDHEQYF. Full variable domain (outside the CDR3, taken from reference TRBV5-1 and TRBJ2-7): KAGVTQTPRYLIKTRGQQVTLSCSPISGHRSVSWYQQTPGQGLQFLFEYFSETQRNKGNFPGRFSGRQFSNSRSEMNVSTLELGDSALYLCASSGTGTEDHEQYFGPGTRLTVT.

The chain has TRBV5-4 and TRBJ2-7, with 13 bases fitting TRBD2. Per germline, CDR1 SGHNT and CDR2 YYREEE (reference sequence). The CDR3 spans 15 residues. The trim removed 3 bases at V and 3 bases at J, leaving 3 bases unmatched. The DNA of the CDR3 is TGTGCCAGCAGCTCGACTAGCGGGGGGCTCTACGAGCAGTACTTC. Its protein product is CASSSTSGGLYEQYF.

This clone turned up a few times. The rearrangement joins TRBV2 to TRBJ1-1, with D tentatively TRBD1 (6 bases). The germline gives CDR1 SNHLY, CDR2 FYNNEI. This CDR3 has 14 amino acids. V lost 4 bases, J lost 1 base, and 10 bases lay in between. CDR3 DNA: TGTGCCAGCAGTGTCCTGGGGGCGAACACTGAAGCTTTCTTT. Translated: CASSVLGANTEAFF.

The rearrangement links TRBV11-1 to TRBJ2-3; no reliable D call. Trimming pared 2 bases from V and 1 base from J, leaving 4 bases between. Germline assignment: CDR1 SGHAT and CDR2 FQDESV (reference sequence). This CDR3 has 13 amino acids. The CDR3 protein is CASSLPGTDTQYF. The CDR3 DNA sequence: TGTGCCAGCAGCTTACCAGGCACAGATACGCAGTATTTT.

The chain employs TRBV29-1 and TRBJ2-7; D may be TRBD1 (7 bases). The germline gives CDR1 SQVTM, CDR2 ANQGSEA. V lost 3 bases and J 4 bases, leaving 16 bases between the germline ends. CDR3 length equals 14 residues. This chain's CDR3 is CSVEEGQGGYEQYF. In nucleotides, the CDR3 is TGCAGCGTTGAGGAGGGGCAGGGGGGTTACGAGCAGTACTTC.

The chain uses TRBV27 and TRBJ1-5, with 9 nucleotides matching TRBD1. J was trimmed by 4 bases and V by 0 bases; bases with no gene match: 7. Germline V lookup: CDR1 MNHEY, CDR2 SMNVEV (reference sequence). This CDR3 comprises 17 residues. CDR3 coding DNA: TGTGCCAGCAGTTTATCGCATGGGACAGGGTATAATCAGCCCCAGCATTTT. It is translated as CASSLSHGTGYNQPQHF.

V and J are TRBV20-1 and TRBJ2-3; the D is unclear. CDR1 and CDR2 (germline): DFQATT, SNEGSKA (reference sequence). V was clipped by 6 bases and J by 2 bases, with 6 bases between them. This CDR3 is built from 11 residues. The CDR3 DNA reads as TGCAGTGCCCCTCTCACAGATACGCAGTATTTT. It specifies CSAPLTDTQYF.

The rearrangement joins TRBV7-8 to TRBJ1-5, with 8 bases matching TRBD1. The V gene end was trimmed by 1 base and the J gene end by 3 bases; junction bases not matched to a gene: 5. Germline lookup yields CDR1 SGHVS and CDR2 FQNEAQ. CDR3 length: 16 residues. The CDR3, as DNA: TGTGCCAGCAGCTTAGTTCCCAGGGGGCTCAATCAGCCCCAGCATTTT. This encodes CASSLVPRGLNQPQHF.

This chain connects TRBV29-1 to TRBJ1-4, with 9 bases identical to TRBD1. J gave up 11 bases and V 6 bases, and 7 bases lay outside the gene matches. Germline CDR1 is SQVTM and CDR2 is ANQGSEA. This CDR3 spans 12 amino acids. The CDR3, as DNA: TGCAGCGTAGTATTGGGACAGGGCAAACTGTTTTTT. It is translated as CSVVLGQGKLFF.

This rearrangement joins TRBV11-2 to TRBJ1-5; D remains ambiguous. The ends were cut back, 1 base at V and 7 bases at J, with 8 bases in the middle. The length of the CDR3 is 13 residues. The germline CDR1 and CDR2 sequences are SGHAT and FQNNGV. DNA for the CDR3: TGTGCCAGCAGCTTAGGCAGGAGGCAGCCCCAGCATTTT. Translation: CASSLGRRQPQHF.

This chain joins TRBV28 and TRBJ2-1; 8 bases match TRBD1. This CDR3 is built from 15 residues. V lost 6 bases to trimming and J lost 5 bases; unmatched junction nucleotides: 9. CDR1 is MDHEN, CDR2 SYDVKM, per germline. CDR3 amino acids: CASSQTGGLDNEQFF. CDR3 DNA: TGTGCCAGCAGCCAAACAGGGGGGTTAGACAATGAGCAGTTCTTC.

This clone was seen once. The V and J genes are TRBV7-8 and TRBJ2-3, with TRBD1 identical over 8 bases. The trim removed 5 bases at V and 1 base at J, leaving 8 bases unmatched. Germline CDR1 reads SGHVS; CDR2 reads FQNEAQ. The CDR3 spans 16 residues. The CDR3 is CASSLGQGRGTDTQYF. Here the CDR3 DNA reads TGTGCCAGCAGCCTCGGACAGGGACGGGGCACAGATACGCAGTATTTT. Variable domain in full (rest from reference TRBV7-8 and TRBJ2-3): GAGVSQSPRYKVAKRGQDVALRCDPISGHVSLFWYQQALGQGPEFLTYFQNEAQLDKSGLPSDRFFAERPEGSVSTLKIQRTQQEDSAVYLCASSLGQGRGTDTQYFGPGTRLTVL.

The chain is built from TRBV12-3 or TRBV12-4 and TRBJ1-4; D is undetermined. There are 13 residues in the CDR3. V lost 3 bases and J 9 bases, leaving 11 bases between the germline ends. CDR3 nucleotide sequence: TGTGCCAGCAGTTTTGACGGAGGGCAAAAACTGTTTTTT. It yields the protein CASSFDGGQKLFF.

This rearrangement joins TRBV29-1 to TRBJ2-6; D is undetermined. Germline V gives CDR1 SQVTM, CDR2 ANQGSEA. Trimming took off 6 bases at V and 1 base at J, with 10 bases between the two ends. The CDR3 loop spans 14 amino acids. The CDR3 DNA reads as TGCAGCGTGCAGACAATTTCTGGGGCCAACGTCCTGACTTTC. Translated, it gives CSVQTISGANVLTF.

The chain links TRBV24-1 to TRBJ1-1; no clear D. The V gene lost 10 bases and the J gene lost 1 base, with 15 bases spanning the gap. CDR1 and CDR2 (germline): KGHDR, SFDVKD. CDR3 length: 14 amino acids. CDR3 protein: CATSIIEGNTEAFF. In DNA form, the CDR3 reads TGTGCCACAAGTATCATAGAGGGGAACACTGAAGCTTTCTTT.

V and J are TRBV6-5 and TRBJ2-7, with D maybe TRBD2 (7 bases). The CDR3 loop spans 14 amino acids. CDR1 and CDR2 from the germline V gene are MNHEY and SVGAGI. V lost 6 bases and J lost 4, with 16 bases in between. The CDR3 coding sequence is TGTGCCAGCAGGGGCGCGGGGGCGGGGTACGAGCAGTACTTC. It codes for CASRGAGAGYEQYF.

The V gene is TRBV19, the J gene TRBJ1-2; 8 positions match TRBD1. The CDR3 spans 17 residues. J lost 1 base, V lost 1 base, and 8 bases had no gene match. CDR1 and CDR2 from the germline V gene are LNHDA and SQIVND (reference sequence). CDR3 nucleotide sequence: TGTGCCAGTAGTATAGTAGGGACAGGTTCTTTTAACTATGGCTACACCTTC. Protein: CASSIVGTGSFNYGYTF.

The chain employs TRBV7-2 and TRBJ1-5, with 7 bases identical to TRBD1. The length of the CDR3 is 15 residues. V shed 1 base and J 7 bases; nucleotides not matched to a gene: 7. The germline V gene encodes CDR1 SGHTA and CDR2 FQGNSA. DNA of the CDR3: TGTGCCAGCAGCTTAGGCAGGGGGGAAGGGCAGCCCCAGCATTTT. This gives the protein CASSLGRGEGQPQHF.